This T cell receptor (beta chain) came from a study of blood T cell repertoires in COVID-19. At the level of the study: From the United States, Italy and Spain came samples of acute and convalescent COVID-19.

Original analysis: Counts of nucleated cells, estimated from reference gene primer amplification, were obtained. The data were produced by immunoSEQ multiplex PCR, yet TCRdb's version contains in-frame clones alone and is incomplete. That table gives V, J and clone size, and the DNA gave D and trimming. This table has approximately 140,000 clones, about 76% appearing once. This CDR3 is 15 amino acids long. Germline CDR1 LNHDA, CDR2 SQIVND (reference sequence). V was pared by 5 bases and J by 0 bases, with 13 bases between. This TCR derives from a man older than 75 with acute or convalescent COVID-19. The chain recombines TRBV19 with TRBJ1-1; D call uncertain. The sample taken for sequencing was peripheral blood. The CDR3 here is CASSSRGIMNTEAFF. CDR3 DNA sequence: TGTGCCAGTAGTTCACGCGGGATCATGAACACTGAAGCTTTCTTT. The complete variable domain, with remaining parts taken from reference TRBV19 and TRBJ1-1, reads DGGITQSPKYLFRKEGQNVTLSCEQNLNHDAMYWYRQDPGQGLRLIYYSQIVNDFQKGDIAEGYSVSREKKESFPLTVTSAQKNPTAFYLCASSSRGIMNTEAFFGQGTRLTVV.